These 7 T cell receptor beta chains were sequenced from one sample in a study of early T cells in non-severe SARS-CoV-2 infection. TCRdb recomputed calls from the 5' RACE reads with MiXCR, one row per CDR3 protein. The sample yields roughly 120,000 distinct CDR3 sequences, approximately 15% seen once. The source material was whole blood. These receptors all come from an adult who was a healthcare worker with PCR-confirmed SARS-CoV-2 infection or an uninfected control (not recorded which).

This chain connects TRBV10-3 to TRBJ2-1; D is ambiguous. This CDR3 contains 12 residues. Germline V gene data show CDR1 as ENHRY and CDR2 as SYGVKD. Trimming shortened V by 0 bases and J by 4 bases, and 1 base separated the two germline ends. The CDR3 reads CAISESYNEQFF. The CDR3 nucleotides read TGTGCCATCAGTGAGTCTTACAATGAGCAGTTCTTC.

This clonotype was found a few times. The CDR3 sequence is CASSQGDRDAGELFF. For the CDR3, the DNA is TGCGCCAGCAGCCAAGGGGACAGGGATGCCGGGGAGCTGTTTTTT. This chain links TRBV4-1 with TRBJ2-2; 9 nucleotides agree with TRBD1. V lost 1 base, J lost 6 bases, and 3 bases stayed unmatched. Germline V gene lookup returns CDR1 MGHRA and CDR2 YSYEKL. The CDR3 length is 15 residues.

The chain has TRBV6-6 and TRBJ1-1; no clear D. V was clipped by 6 bases and J by 4 bases, with 9 bases between them. Germline V lookup: CDR1 MNHNY, CDR2 SVGAGI (reference sequence). There are 12 residues in the CDR3. The CDR3 sequence is CASSPVGTEAFF. The CDR3 DNA sequence: TGTGCCAGCAGCCCTGTGGGCACTGAAGCTTTCTTT.

There are a few counts of this clonotype. The chain couples TRBV20-1 to TRBJ1-5, with 7 positions matching TRBD1. The germline gives CDR1 DFQATT, CDR2 SNEGSKA (reference sequence). The V and J ends lost 3 bases and 3 bases, in that order; junction bases with no gene match: 5. This CDR3 spans 14 amino acids. The CDR3 DNA is TGCAGTGCTAGGAACAGGGGTGACAATCAGCCCCAGCATTTT. This encodes CSARNRGDNQPQHF.

This clonotype showed up just a few times. The rearrangement joins TRBV6-1 to TRBJ2-2, with TRBD2 identical over 14 bases. The CDR3 covers 17 residues. The trim removed 6 bases at V and 1 base at J, leaving 4 bases unmatched. The germline CDR1 and CDR2 sequences are MNHNS and SASEGT. The CDR3: CASRGLAGALNTGELFF. The DNA for the CDR3 is TGTGCCAGCAGGGGACTAGCGGGGGCCTTGAACACCGGGGAGCTGTTTTTT.

The sample holds a few counts of this clonotype. The chain employs TRBV3-1 and TRBJ2-5, with D perhaps matching TRBD2 (6 bases). This CDR3 has 13 amino acids. CDR1 LGHDT and CDR2 YNNKEL come from the germline V gene (reference sequence). Trimming cost V 8 bases and J 5 bases, with 15 bases left between them. CDR3 amino acids: CASQGGTSETQYF. In DNA, the CDR3 is TGTGCCAGCCAGGGCGGGACGTCGGAGACCCAGTACTTC.

The sample holds a few counts of this clonotype. V gene TRBV9 combines with J gene TRBJ1-1; 8 bases fit TRBD1. Germline V CDR1 and CDR2: SGDLS, YYNGEE. Trimming took 4 bases from V and 7 from J; bases not matched to a gene: 12. The CDR3 spans 15 residues. The CDR3: CASSPLGQGAGEAFF. CDR3 bases: TGTGCCAGCAGCCCACTTGGACAGGGTGCGGGTGAAGCTTTCTTT. The whole variable domain, filled in from reference TRBV9 and TRBJ1-1, reads DSGVTQTPKHLITATGQRVTLRCSPRSGDLSVYWYQQSLDQGLQFLIQYYNGEERAKGNILERFSAQQFPDLHSELNLSSLELGDSALYFCASSPLGQGAGEAFFGQGTRLTVV.